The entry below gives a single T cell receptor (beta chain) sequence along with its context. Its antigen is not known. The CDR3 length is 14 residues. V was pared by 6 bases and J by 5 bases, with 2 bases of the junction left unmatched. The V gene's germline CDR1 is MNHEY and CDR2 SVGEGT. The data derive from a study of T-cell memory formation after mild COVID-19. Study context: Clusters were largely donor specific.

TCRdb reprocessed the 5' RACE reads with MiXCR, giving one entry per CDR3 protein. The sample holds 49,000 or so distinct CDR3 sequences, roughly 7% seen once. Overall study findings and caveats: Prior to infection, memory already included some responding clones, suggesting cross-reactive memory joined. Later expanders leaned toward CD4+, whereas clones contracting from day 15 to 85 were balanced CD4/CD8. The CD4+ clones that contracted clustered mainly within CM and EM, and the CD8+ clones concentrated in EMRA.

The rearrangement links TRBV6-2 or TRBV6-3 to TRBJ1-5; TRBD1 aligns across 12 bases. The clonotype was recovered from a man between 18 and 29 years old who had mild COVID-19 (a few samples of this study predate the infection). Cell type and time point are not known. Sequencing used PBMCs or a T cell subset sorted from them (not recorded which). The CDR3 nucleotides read TGTGCCAGCAGAGGGACAGGGGGCCATCAGCCCCAGCATTTT. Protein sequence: CASRGTGGHQPQHF.